A single sample is the source of the 5 T cell receptor beta chains below, sequenced in a study of OX40 agonist ivuxolimab in advanced cancers. To prepare the library, the immunoSEQ multiplex PCR assay was applied. TCRdb retrieved this table from immuneACCESS and kept in-frame rearrangements only. Not all clones are present; in checked studies, unresolved V genes account for under half, and no reason is known for the remainder. The sample contains 40,000 to 55,000 clones, 91% of them found a single time. The ten most abundant clones make up roughly 30% of the sample. Material: CD4+ or CD8+ T cells sorted from blood, obtained in a trial of the OX40 agonist ivuxolimab. The origin of the receptors is an adult with an advanced solid tumor such as melanoma, head and neck, liver or kidney cancer.

This clone was observed a handful of times. The chain employs TRBV27 and TRBJ1-1; D gene unclear. The V gene lost 3 bases and the J gene lost 1 base, with 6 bases spanning the gap. The CDR3 is 13 amino acids. Germline V CDR1 and CDR2: MNHEY, SMNVEV (reference sequence). The CDR3, as DNA: TGTGCCAGCAGTTTTGCCAGGAACACTGAAGCTTTCTTT. Translation gives CASSFARNTEAFF.

DNA of the CDR3: TGCGCCAGCAGCCATCGGACAGGTGGCACCGGGGAGCTGTTTTTT. This codes for CASSHRTGGTGELFF. The chain links TRBV4-1 to TRBJ2-2, with 7 positions matching TRBD1. V lost 3 bases to trimming and J lost 4 bases; unmatched junction nucleotides: 5. CDR1 and CDR2 from the germline V gene are MGHRA and YSYEKL. The length of the CDR3 is 15 residues.

This clone was recorded only once. The rearrangement uses TRBV6-1 and TRBJ1-1, with 7 positions matching TRBD1. Germline CDR1 and CDR2: MNHNS and SASEGT. V dropped 5 bases and J dropped 3; count of bases not matched to a gene: 6. CDR3 length: 14 residues. The CDR3 loop reads CASSLGRGYTEAFF. The CDR3 region has the DNA TGTGCCAGCAGTCTCGGCAGGGGGTACACTGAAGCTTTCTTT.

This chain links TRBV19 with TRBJ2-5; a weak D match, TRBD2 (6 bases). Germline CDR1 is LNHDA and CDR2 is SQIVND (reference sequence). This CDR3 is built from 11 residues. Trimming left V 5 bases short and J 9 bases short, with 10 bases between. CDR3 DNA: TGTGCCAGTAGTTTCGGGGAGGCCCAGTACTTC. Translating it yields CASSFGEAQYF.

V and J are TRBV27 and TRBJ2-1; 14 bases are shared with TRBD2. Germline CDR1 MNHEY, CDR2 SMNVEV (reference sequence). This CDR3 has 16 residues. The ends lost 6 bases at V and 6 bases at J; junction bases unmatched: 7. The CDR3 bases are TGTGCCAGCAGATTAGGGACTAGCGGGAGTCCCAATGAGCAGTTCTTC. Protein product: CASRLGTSGSPNEQFF.